The 2 T cell receptor beta chains listed next were all sequenced from one sample in a study of vaccination effects on CD4 cells after COVID-19. The antigens for these receptors are not known. The repertoire was sequenced with immunoSEQ multiplex PCR; TCRdb's copy has only in-frame clones and lacks some. The table includes 70,000 or so clones, roughly 73% detected once. Scientists isolated CD4+ T cells after an approximately 11-day culture period ended. Everyone in the study got two shots of either the BNT162b2 or mRNA-1273 vaccine. Sequencing used CD4+ T cells from PBMCs cultured without peptide, obtained after COVID-19 vaccination. The receptors were gathered from a human donor who received a COVID-19 vaccine.

The chain carries TRBV5-1 and TRBJ1-2, with a possible D match to TRBD1 (5 bases). The ends were cut back, 4 bases at V and 7 bases at J, with 20 bases in the middle. CDR3 length: 15 residues. The germline V gene has CDR1 SGHRS and CDR2 YFSETQ. The CDR3 DNA follows: TGCGCCAGCAGCCCGTCATCCAACCCCGGGGGTGGCTACACCTTC. Its translation: CASSPSSNPGGGYTF.

The chain combines TRBV14 with TRBJ1-2; 8 nucleotides line up with TRBD1. Looked up from germline, CDR1 is SGHDN and CDR2 is FVKESK. V dropped 4 bases and J dropped 4; count of bases not matched to a gene: 5. CDR3 size: 14 residues. Written as DNA, the CDR3 is TGTGCCAGCAGCCTGTCAGGGGGCCTCTATGGCTACACCTTC. Translating gives CASSLSGGLYGYTF.